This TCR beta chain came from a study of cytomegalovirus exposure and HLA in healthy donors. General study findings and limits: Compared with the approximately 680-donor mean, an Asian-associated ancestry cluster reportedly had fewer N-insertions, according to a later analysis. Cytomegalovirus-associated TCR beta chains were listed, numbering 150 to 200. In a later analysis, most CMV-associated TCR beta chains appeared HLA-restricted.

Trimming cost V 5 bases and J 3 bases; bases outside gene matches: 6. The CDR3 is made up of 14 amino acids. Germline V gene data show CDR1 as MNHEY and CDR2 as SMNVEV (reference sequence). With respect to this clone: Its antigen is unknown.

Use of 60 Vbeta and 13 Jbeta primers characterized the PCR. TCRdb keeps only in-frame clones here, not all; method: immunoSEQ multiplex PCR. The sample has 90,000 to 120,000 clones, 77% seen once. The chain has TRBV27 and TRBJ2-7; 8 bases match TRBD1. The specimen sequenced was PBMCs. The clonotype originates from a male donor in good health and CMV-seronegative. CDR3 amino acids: CASSQDRGRYEQYF. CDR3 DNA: TGTGCCAGCAGTCAAGACAGGGGCCGCTACGAGCAGTACTTC.